This T cell receptor beta chain appears in the sequencing data of a study of cytomegalovirus exposure and HLA in healthy donors (dated by TCRdb to the late 2010s). About the study as a whole: A later analysis indicated that the 120 or so validation repertoires were generated on the platform also employed for the 670 or so repertoires of the first cohort. The study aimed to test whether cataloging public T cell receptors could reveal signatures of past pathogen exposure. Besides the first cohort of 666 subjects, a separate validation cohort made up of 120 different subjects was used. The study combined high-throughput TCR immunosequencing, statistical association of individual TCRs with disease status, and machine learning to predict cytomegalovirus infection status. Here is what the overall study found, with its caveats: The authors suggested that the approach could potentially be generalized to other disease states and immunological phenotypes. Cytomegalovirus status was reported to be diagnosed by the classifier with high specificity and sensitivity in both the original and validation cohorts. In vitro tests confirmed that a few of the cytomegalovirus-associated TCR beta chains recognize cytomegalovirus antigens. Most TCR sequences were observed very rarely across donors, whereas some public TCRs were present in many individuals. A later analysis found that TCRs clustered in the first cohort also tended to co-occur in the 100 to 150 validation repertoires, with 90% to 95% of cluster scores above 0. A later analysis had no HLA typing for the validation cohort, so co-occurrence there was scored across all 110 or so repertoires. In the study, approximately 150 TCR beta chains were listed as associated with cytomegalovirus.

Library preparation employed the immunoSEQ multiplex PCR assay. Per the original workflow: A statistical classification framework was developed to diagnose cytomegalovirus status using the catalog of TCR beta chain sequences. TCRdb obtained this table from immuneACCESS and retained in-frame rearrangements with V and J assigned. These tables miss some clones; where compared with another copy, unresolved V genes account for less than half of the shortfall, and the remainder is unexplained. V and J calls and clone size follow that table, whereas D and trimming were derived from the DNA. Here the sample has some 140,000 clones; 65% to 90% occur a single time. The ten largest clones represent around 22% of the sample. Donors formed part of the validation cohort, which comprised some 120 subjects and was distinct from the first cohort of 550 to 850 subjects. This clone was detected only once. Its antigen remains unidentified. No per-base quality is available; no much larger clone lies one base away.

Sequencing was done on a sample of PBMCs. The sequence was obtained from a man younger than 35 in good health and CMV-seropositive.

The CDR3 sequence is CASSKGLAYNEQFF. Read as DNA, the sequence is TGTGCCAGTAGTAAGGGACTAGCGTACAATGAGCAGTTCTTC. The V gene is TRBV19 and the J gene is TRBJ2-1, with TRBD2 matching 10 junction bases. From the cysteine up to the phenylalanine, the CDR3 has a length of 14 residues. Kept here is only the CDR3 DNA, which spans 42 bases and is read in frame from base 1. From the germline V gene (reference sequence), CDR1 is LNHDA and CDR2 is SQIVND. V has 4 bases trimmed and J has 4 bases trimmed; junction bases matching no gene number 1. Outside the CDR3, residues come from the reference TRBV19 and TRBJ2-1 proteins, so the full variable domain is: DGGITQSPKYLFRKEGQNVTLSCEQNLNHDAMYWYRQDPGQGLRLIYYSQIVNDFQKGDIAEGYSVSREKKESFPLTVTSAQKNPTAFYLCASSKGLAYNEQFFGPGTRLTVL.